This entry concerns a single TCR beta chain. What was amplified from RNA transcripts were TCR beta CDR3 regions. TCR CDR3 regions were first amplified by RT-PCR with HTBI primers. TCRdb used MiXCR to reprocess the multiplex PCR reads, holding one entry per CDR3 protein. In the table there are roughly 380,000 distinct CDR3 sequences, around 13% of which are singletons. These data come from a study of T cells in Graves' hyperthyroidism and ophthalmopathy. The V and J ends lost 4 bases and 3 bases, in that order; junction bases with no gene match: 5. The CDR3 runs to 15 residues. Germline CDR1 reads SGHVS; CDR2 reads FNYEAQ.

Sequences were obtained from blood. The source of this sequence is a woman aged 18-29 years with Graves' hyperthyroidism. The genes are TRBV7-6 and TRBJ1-4, with 7 bases identical to TRBD1. CDR3: CASSSPTGANEKLFF. The DNA of the CDR3 is TGTGCCAGCAGCTCACCTACAGGGGCTAATGAAAAACTGTTTTTT.